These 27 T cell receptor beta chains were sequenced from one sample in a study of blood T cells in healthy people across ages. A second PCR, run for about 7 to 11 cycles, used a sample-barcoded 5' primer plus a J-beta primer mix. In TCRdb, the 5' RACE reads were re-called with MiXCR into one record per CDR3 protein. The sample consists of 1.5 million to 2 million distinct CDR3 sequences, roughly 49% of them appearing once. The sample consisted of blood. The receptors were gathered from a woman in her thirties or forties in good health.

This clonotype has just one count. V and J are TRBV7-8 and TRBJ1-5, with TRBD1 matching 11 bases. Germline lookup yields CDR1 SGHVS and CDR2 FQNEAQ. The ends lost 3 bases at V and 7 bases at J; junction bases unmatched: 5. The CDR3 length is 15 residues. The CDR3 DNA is TGTGCCAGCAGCTTCCCGGGACAGGGGGTCCAGCCCCAGCATTTT. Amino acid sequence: CASSFPGQGVQPQHF.

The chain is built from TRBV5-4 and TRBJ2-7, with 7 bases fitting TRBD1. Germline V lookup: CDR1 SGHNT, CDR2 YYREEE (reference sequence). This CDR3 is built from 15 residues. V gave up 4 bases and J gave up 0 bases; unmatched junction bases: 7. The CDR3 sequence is CASSQQGSLSYEQYF. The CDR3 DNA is TGTGCCAGCAGCCAACAGGGGTCTCTCTCCTACGAGCAGTACTTC.

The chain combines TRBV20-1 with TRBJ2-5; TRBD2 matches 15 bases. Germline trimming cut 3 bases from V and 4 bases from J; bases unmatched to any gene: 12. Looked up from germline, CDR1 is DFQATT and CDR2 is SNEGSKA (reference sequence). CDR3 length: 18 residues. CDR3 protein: CSASIGTSGGLFGETQYF. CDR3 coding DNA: TGCAGTGCTAGTATTGGGACTAGCGGGGGGCTCTTTGGAGAGACCCAGTACTTC.

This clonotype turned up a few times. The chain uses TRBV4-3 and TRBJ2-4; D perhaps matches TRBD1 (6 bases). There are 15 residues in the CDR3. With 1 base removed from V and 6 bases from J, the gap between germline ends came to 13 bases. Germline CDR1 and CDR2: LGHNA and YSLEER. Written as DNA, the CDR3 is TGCGCCAGCAGCCAAGGGTCAGCGACAGGAAACATTCAGTACTTC. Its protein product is CASSQGSATGNIQYF.

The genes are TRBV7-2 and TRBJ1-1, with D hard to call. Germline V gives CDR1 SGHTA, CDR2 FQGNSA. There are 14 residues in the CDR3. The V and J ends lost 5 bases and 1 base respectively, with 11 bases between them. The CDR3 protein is CASSPARRNTEAFF. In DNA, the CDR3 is TGTGCCAGCAGCCCCGCCAGGAGGAACACTGAAGCTTTCTTT.

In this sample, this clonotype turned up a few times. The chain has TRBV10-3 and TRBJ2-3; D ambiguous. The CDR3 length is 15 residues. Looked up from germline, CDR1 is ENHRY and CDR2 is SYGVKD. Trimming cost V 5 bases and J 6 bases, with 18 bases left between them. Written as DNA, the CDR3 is TGTGCCATCAGTTCCCCCCACCCCGCATGGGATACGCAGTATTTT. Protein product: CAISSPHPAWDTQYF.

CDR3 DNA: TGTGCCAGCAGCTTGATGGCGGTTCAGCCCCAGCATTTT. This encodes CASSLMAVQPQHF. The rearrangement links TRBV5-5 to TRBJ1-5, with D unresolved. Trimming left V 1 base short and J 6 bases short, with 8 bases between. The length of the CDR3 is 13 residues. Germline CDR1 reads SGHKS; CDR2 reads YYEKEE (reference sequence).

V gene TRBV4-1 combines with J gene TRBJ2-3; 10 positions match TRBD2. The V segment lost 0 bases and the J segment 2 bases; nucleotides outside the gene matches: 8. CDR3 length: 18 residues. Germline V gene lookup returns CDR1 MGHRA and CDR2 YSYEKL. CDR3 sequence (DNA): TGCGCCAGCAGCCAAGATCTGCCTAGCGGGGGAAACACAGATACGCAGTATTTT. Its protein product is CASSQDLPSGGNTDTQYF.

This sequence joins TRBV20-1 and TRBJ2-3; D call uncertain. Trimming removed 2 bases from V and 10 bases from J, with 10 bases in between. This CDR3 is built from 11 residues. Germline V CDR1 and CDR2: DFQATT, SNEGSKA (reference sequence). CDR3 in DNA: TGCAGTGCTAGAACCGACCGGGCGCAGTATTTT. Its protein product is CSARTDRAQYF.

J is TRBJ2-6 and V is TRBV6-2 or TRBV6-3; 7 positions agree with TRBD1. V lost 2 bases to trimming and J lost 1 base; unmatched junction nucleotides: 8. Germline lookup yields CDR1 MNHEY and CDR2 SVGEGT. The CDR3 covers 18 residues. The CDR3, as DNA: TGTGCCAGCAGTTACGCTAGGGGGCGAGGGTCTGGGGCCAACGTCCTGACTTTC. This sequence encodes CASSYARGRGSGANVLTF.

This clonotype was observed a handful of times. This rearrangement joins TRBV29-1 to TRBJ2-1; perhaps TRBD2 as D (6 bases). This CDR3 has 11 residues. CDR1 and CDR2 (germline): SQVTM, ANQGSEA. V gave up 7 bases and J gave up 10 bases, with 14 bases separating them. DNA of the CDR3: TGCAGCGCACGGACGGCGGGAGAGCAGTTCTTC. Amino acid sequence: CSARTAGEQFF.

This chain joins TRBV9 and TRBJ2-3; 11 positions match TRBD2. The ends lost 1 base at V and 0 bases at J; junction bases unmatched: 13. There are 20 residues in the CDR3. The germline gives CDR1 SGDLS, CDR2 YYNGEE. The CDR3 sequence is CASSVSEWASGGTSTDTQYF. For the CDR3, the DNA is TGTGCCAGCAGCGTATCGGAGTGGGCTAGCGGGGGGACTAGCACAGATACGCAGTATTTT.

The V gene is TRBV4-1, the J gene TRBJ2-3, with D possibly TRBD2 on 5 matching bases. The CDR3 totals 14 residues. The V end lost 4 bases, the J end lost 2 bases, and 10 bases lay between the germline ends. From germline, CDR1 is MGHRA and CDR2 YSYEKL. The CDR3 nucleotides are TGCGCCAGCAGCCGGATCCGGGACACAGATACGCAGTATTTT. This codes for CASSRIRDTDTQYF.

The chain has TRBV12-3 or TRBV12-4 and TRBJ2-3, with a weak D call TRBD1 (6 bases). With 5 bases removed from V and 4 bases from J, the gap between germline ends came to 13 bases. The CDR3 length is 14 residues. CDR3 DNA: TGTGCCAGCAGTGACAGCGACAGGTCAGATACGCAGTATTTT. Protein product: CASSDSDRSDTQYF.

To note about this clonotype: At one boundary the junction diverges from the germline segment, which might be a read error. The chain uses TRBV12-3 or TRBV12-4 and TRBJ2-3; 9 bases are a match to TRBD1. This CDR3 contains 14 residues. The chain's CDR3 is CASNTGGATDAQYF. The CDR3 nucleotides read TGTGCCAGCAACACAGGGGGCGCAACAGATGCGCAGTATTTT.

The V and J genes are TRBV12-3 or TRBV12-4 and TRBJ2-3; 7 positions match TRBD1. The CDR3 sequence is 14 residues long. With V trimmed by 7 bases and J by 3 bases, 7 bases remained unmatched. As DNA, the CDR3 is TGTGCCAGCAAGGGGACAGACACTACAGATACGCAGTATTTT. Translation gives CASKGTDTTDTQYF.

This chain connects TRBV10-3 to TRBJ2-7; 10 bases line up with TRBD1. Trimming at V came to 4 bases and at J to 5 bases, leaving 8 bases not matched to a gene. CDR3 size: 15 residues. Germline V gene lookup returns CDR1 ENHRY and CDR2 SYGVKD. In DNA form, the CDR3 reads TGTGCCATCAGTGGGGGGACAGGGGTAAGGAACGAGCAGTACTTC. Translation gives CAISGGTGVRNEQYF.

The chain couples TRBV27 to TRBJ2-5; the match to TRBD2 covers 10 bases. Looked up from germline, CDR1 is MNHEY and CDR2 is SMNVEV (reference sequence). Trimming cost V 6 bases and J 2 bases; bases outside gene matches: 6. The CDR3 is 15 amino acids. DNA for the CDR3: TGTGCCAGCAGCACCGGGACTAGCGAACAAGAGACCCAGTACTTC. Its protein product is CASSTGTSEQETQYF.

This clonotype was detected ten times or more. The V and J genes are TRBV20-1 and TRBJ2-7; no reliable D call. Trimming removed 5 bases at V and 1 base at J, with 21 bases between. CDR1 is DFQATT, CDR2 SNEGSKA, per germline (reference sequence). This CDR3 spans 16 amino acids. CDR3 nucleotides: TGCAGTGCTCCCCAGGCATTCGGAGTAGCTTCCTACGAGCAGTACTTC. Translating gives CSAPQAFGVASYEQYF.

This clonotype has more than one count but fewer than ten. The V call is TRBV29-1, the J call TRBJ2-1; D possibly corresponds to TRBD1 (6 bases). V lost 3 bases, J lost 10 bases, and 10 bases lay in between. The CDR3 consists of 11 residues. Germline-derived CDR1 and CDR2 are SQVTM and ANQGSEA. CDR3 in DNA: TGCAGCGTTGACAGGGGTGGAGAGCAGTTCTTC. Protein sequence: CSVDRGGEQFF.

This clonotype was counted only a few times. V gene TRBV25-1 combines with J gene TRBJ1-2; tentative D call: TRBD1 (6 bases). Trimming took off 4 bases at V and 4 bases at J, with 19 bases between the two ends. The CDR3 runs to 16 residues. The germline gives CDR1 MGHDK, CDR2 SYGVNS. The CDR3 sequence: CASSGQARGIGYGYTF. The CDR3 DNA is TGTGCCAGCAGTGGACAGGCCCGGGGTATAGGCTATGGCTACACCTTC.

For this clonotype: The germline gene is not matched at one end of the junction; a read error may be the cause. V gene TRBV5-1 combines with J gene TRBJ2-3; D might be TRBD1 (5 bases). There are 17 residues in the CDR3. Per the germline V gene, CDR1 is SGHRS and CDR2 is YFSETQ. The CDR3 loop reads CASSLRQGPISTDAQYF. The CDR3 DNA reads TGCGCCAGCTCATTAAGGCAGGGCCCTATTAGCACAGATGCGCAGTATTTT.

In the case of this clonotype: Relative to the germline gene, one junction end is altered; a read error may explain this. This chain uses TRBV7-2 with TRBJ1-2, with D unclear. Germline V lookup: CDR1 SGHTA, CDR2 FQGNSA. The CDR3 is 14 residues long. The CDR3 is CASSSGWGNYDYTF. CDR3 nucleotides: TGTGCCAGCAGCTCCGGTTGGGGAAACTATGACTACACCTTC.

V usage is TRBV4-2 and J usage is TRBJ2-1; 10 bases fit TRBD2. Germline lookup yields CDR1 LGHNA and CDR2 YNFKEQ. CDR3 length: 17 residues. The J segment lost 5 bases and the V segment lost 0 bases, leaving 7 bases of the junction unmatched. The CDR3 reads CASSQDLRLAGDNEQFF. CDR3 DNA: TGTGCCAGCAGCCAAGATTTAAGGCTAGCGGGGGACAATGAGCAGTTCTTC.

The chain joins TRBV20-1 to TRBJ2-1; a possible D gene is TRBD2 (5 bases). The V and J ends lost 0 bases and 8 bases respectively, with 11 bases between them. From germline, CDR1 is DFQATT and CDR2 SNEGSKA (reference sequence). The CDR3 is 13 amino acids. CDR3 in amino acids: CSARDLAIHEQFF. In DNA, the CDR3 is TGCAGTGCTAGAGACCTAGCCATACATGAGCAGTTCTTC.

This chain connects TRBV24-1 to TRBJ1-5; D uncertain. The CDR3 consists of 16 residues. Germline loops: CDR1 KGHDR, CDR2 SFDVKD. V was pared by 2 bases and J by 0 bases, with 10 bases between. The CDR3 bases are TGTGCCACCAGTGATTCAAGGGTCCCTAGCAATCAGCCCCAGCATTTT. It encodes CATSDSRVPSNQPQHF.

In DNA, the CDR3 is TGTGCCAGCAGACCAGACCGCCCGTCGGATGGCTACACCTTC. Its translation is CASRPDRPSDGYTF. The chain employs TRBV27 and TRBJ1-2, with unresolved D. This CDR3 region has 14 residues. Germline CDR1 and CDR2: MNHEY and SMNVEV (reference sequence). Trimming took 6 bases from V and 6 from J, leaving 17 bases between them.